This T cell receptor (beta chain) is from a study of T cell repertoires in cytomegalovirus infection. As for the study in general: Both a matching HLA type and CMV infection were indicated by public TCR beta signatures.

The CDR3 has 13 amino acids. Germline lookup yields CDR1 SGHTA and CDR2 FQGNSA. Trimming shortened V by 2 bases and J by 3 bases, and 8 bases separated the two germline ends. TCRdb re-called the reads with MiXCR, one entry per CDR3 protein. Here the sample spans some 160,000 distinct CDR3 sequences, about 15% being singletons. Input material: CD8+ T cells from PBMCs. The chain joins TRBV7-2 to TRBJ2-7; D is undetermined. This receptor was identified in a human donor in good health (CMV status not recorded). Some clones in this sample may be carry-over from other donors' samples. The CDR3 coding sequence is TGTGCCAGCAGCTTAATGAACAGCTACGAGCAGTACTTC. Protein sequence: CASSLMNSYEQYF.